This T cell receptor (beta chain) appears in the sequencing data of a study of T-cell memory formation after mild COVID-19. Study findings and constraints: Day 15 to 85 contractors were CD4/CD8 balanced; later expanders leaned CD4+.

TCRdb redid the calling of the 5' RACE reads with MiXCR, one entry per CDR3 protein. The repertoire consists of 530,000 or so distinct CDR3 sequences, with roughly 17% occurring once and the leading ten covering roughly 7.7%. About this clonotype: The target antigen is unknown.

Germline V gene data show CDR1 as PRHDT and CDR2 as FYEKMQ (reference sequence). This CDR3 has 15 residues. V lost 5 bases to trimming and J lost 4 bases, with 18 bases between them. Sequences were obtained from PBMCs or a T cell subset sorted from them (not recorded which). The receptor was derived from an adult woman who had mild COVID-19 (a few samples of this study predate the infection). Cell type and time point are not known. The chain employs TRBV13 and TRBJ2-7; maybe TRBD1 (6 bases). The CDR3 DNA is TGTGCCAGCAGCCCATCAGGGGCACACGCTTACGAGCAGTACTTC. It translates to CASSPSGAHAYEQYF.